This T cell receptor beta chain appears in the sequencing data of a study of OX40 agonist ivuxolimab in advanced cancers. Study conclusions and caveats: At doses 0.1 to 3.0 mg/kg, CD4+ and CD8+ clones expanded.

Of note for this clone: As yet, its antigen is unknown.

Trimming removed 3 bases from V and 0 bases from J; junction bases left unmatched: 2. Germline CDR1 is MGHRA and CDR2 is YSYEKL. The CDR3 extends over 15 amino acids. Autoimmune disease history or systemic immunosuppression barred patients. Clones were sequenced by immunoSEQ multiplex PCR, and TCRdb holds only the in-frame ones, with some missing. Among under 80,000 clones, around 91% were seen once, and the ten largest hold about 20%. The sample was CD4+ or CD8+ T cells sorted from blood, taken in a trial of the OX40 agonist ivuxolimab. This clonotype was obtained from an adult with an advanced solid tumor such as melanoma, head and neck, liver or kidney cancer. This chain joins TRBV4-1 and TRBJ1-3, with TRBD1 matching 7 bases. CDR3 coding DNA: TGCGCCAGCAGCCATGGACAGGACTCTGGAAACACCATATATTTT. This translates into CASSHGQDSGNTIYF.